Given below is one T cell receptor (beta chain) in context. What it binds is not known. One junction end disagrees with the germline gene, perhaps due to a read error. The CDR3 has 14 amino acids. CDR1 and CDR2 from the germline V gene are SGHRS and YFSETQ. The data are from a study of post-analysis software for immune sequencing data. Study-wide results and limits: F measure grouped same-batch samples tightly together. Versus controls, multiple sclerosis patients showed significantly lower diversity (normalized Chao1). About 5 TRBV segments (TRBV5-6, TRBV5-1 and TRBV20-1 among them) occurred more frequently in patients than in controls.

Sequencing libraries made from TCR beta cDNA carried unique molecular identifiers. Around 500,000 cDNA molecules were recovered from an input of 1 to 10 million T cells. One entry per CDR3 protein, called by TCRdb with MiXCR from the PCR reads. The sample lists 350,000 to 450,000 distinct CDR3 sequences; approximately 38% were seen once. This TCR derives from a girl under 18 with multiple sclerosis. The sample was blood. The chain uses TRBV5-1 and TRBJ2-7; TRBD2 matches 10 bases. This chain's CDR3 is CTSSSGLALYEQYF. The CDR3 nucleotides read TGCACCAGCAGCTCGGGACTAGCGCTCTACGAGCAGTACTTC.